The rows below give T cell receptor beta chains drawn from one sample of a study of T cell responses to AZD1222 COVID-19 vaccine. Here immunoSEQ multiplex PCR was the method, and the copy in TCRdb shows in-frame clones only, minus some. The sample holds around 99,000 clones, roughly 90% seen once. This material consisted of peripheral blood, taken on day 0 of MenACWY control vaccination. The receptors come from an adult in good health. The CDR3 runs from the conserved cysteine through the conserved F or W. Fields, in order: D gene, clone size, V gene, J gene, CDR3 length, CDR3 DNA, CDR3 protein. The D gene is left open where the match is weak. Expanded clones are given a class, and other clones once, few, many or no size at all.

D: -; size: -; V: TRBV30; J: TRBJ1-3; length: 14; DNA: TGTGCCTGGAGTAGGGGGTTCTCTGGAAACACCATATATTTT; CDR3: CAWSRGFSGNTIYF
D: -; size: -; V: TRBV7-8; J: TRBJ2-1; length: 16; DNA: TGTGCCAGCAGCTTAGCCGGCGGACTTATTCACAATGAGCAGTTCTTC; CDR3: CASSLAGGLIHNEQFF
D: TRBD1; size: -; V: TRBV3-1/TRBV3-2; J: TRBJ1-1; length: 14; DNA: TGTGCCAGCAGCCAGGGGACAGCCAACACTGAAGCTTTCTTT; CDR3: CASSQGTANTEAFF
D: -; size: -; V: TRBV7-3; J: TRBJ2-7; length: 15; DNA: TGTGCCAGCAGCTTAAGGCCCGACTATAGCTACGAGCAGTACTTC; CDR3: CASSLRPDYSYEQYF
D: -; size: once; V: TRBV5-6; J: TRBJ1-2; length: 15; DNA: TGTGCCAGCAGCTGGGAGTCGACAGGAAGCTATGGCTACACCTTC; CDR3: CASSWESTGSYGYTF
D: -; size: -; V: TRBV6-2/TRBV6-3; J: TRBJ1-2; length: 15; DNA: TGTGCCAGCAGTTACTCTTGGGAGTGGGACTATGGCTACACCTTC; CDR3: CASSYSWEWDYGYTF
D: TRBD2; size: -; V: TRBV29-1; J: TRBJ2-3; length: 15; DNA: TGCAGCGTTGGATTAGCGGGAGTCGGCGCAGATACGCAGTATTTT; CDR3: CSVGLAGVGADTQYF
D: TRBD1; size: -; V: TRBV5-6; J: TRBJ2-6; length: 15; DNA: TGTGCCAGCAGCTTGAGGGGGCCTGGGGCCAACGTCCTGACTTTC; CDR3: CASSLRGPGANVLTF
D: TRBD2; size: -; V: TRBV10-3; J: TRBJ2-7; length: 15; DNA: TGTGCCATCAGTGAAGGTAGCGGGACGACCTACGAGCAGTACTTC; CDR3: CAISEGSGTTYEQYF
D: TRBD2; size: -; V: TRBV29-1; J: TRBJ2-4; length: 18; DNA: TGCAGCGTTTTCTTCACTAGCGGGGGCCCGGAAAGCCGAAACATTCAGTACTTC; CDR3: CSVFFTSGGPESRNIQYF
D: TRBD1; size: -; V: TRBV19; J: TRBJ1-5; length: 14; DNA: TGTGCCAGTAGCGGGACAGGGGGCTTTCAGCCCCAGCATTTT; CDR3: CASSGTGGFQPQHF
D: TRBD1; size: once; V: TRBV5-6; J: TRBJ2-7; length: 15; DNA: TGTGCCAGCAGCCGCCCGGACAGGGATGTATACGAGCAGTACTTC; CDR3: CASSRPDRDVYEQYF
D: -; size: few; V: TRBV5-5; J: TRBJ2-3; length: 17; DNA: TGTGCCAGCAGTCGAGGGGACCGGGACCTGAGCACAGATACGCAGTATTTT; CDR3: CASSRGDRDLSTDTQYF
D: TRBD1; size: -; V: TRBV4-1; J: TRBJ2-1; length: 15; DNA: TGCGCCAGCAGATCGGGACAGGGGGGTTACAATGAGCAGTTCTTC; CDR3: CASRSGQGGYNEQFF
D: TRBD1; size: -; V: TRBV29-1; J: TRBJ1-4; length: 13; DNA: TGCAGCGTAGGGACAGGGCTCTCCGGGGAACTGTTTTTT; CDR3: CSVGTGLSGELFF
D: -; size: -; V: TRBV25-1; J: TRBJ1-1; length: 13; DNA: TGTGCCAGCGGCCGGGGGGCGAACACTGAAGCTTTCTTT; CDR3: CASGRGANTEAFF
D: TRBD1; size: -; V: TRBV2; J: TRBJ1-6; length: 18; DNA: TGTGCCAGCAGCCATTCTCCCGCAGGGGGTGTGAGGAATTCACCCCTCCACTTT; CDR3: CASSHSPAGGVRNSPLHF
D: TRBD2; size: -; V: TRBV7-3; J: TRBJ2-1; length: 15; DNA: TGTGCCAGCAGCTTGACTAGCGGGGGATACAATGAGCAGTTCTTC; CDR3: CASSLTSGGYNEQFF
D: TRBD1; size: -; V: TRBV4-3; J: TRBJ2-1; length: 14; DNA: TGCGCCAGCAGCCCCGGGACAGCCAACAATGAGCAGTTCTTC; CDR3: CASSPGTANNEQFF
D: TRBD1; size: -; V: TRBV18; J: TRBJ1-2; length: 15; DNA: TGTGCCAGCTCACCGCCGGGACAGGGGAACCAGGGCTACACCTTC; CDR3: CASSPPGQGNQGYTF
D: -; size: -; V: TRBV4-3; J: TRBJ1-1; length: 13; DNA: TGCGCCAGCAGCTTGACGGGGAACACTGAAGCTTTCTTT; CDR3: CASSLTGNTEAFF
D: -; size: -; V: TRBV28; J: TRBJ1-5; length: 15; DNA: TGTGCCAGCAGTTTTATTGGGGATAGCAATCAGCCCCAGCATTTT; CDR3: CASSFIGDSNQPQHF
D: TRBD2; size: -; V: TRBV10-1; J: TRBJ2-6; length: 21; DNA: TGCGCCAGCAGCTTAGCGGGGGGGCTTTTCAGGCAGGTCTCTGGGGCCAACGTCCTGACTTTC; CDR3: CASSLAGGLFRQVSGANVLTF
D: TRBD1; size: -; V: TRBV28; J: TRBJ1-2; length: 15; DNA: TGTGCCAGCAGTTTACAGAATACAGGGGCTTACGGCTACACCTTC; CDR3: CASSLQNTGAYGYTF
D: -; size: -; V: TRBV28; J: TRBJ1-5; length: 16; DNA: TGTGCCAGCAGTTTATACCCGGGGGTCCAGGGTCAGCCCCAGCATTTT; CDR3: CASSLYPGVQGQPQHF
D: -; size: once; V: TRBV7-8; J: TRBJ1-1; length: 16; DNA: TGTGCCAGCAGCTTTGTGGCAGGGTGGGCGAACGCTGAAGCTTTCTTT; CDR3: CASSFVAGWANAEAFF
D: -; size: -; V: TRBV5-1; J: TRBJ2-5; length: 14; DNA: TGCGCCAGCAGCTCCGAGGGTACAGGAGAGACCCAGTACTTC; CDR3: CASSSEGTGETQYF
D: -; size: -; V: TRBV3-1/TRBV3-2; J: TRBJ2-7; length: 13; DNA: TGTGCCAGCAGCCAAGACAGGAGCTACGAGCAGTACTTC; CDR3: CASSQDRSYEQYF
D: -; size: -; V: TRBV5-1; J: TRBJ1-4; length: 14; DNA: TGCGCCAGCAGAGATCAAGGGAACAATGAAAAACTGTTTTTT; CDR3: CASRDQGNNEKLFF
D: -; size: -; V: TRBV2; J: TRBJ1-4; length: 12; DNA: TGTGCCAGCAGCGTGACCGCCGAAAAACTGTTTTTT; CDR3: CASSVTAEKLFF
D: -; size: -; V: TRBV9; J: TRBJ2-7; length: 14; DNA: TGTGCCAGCAGCGTAGAGTCTAGGTCGGGCGAGCAGTACTTC; CDR3: CASSVESRSGEQYF
D: -; size: -; V: TRBV2; J: TRBJ1-1; length: 14; DNA: TGTGCCAGCAGTGAAGCCGACAGGAACACTGAAGCTTTCTTT; CDR3: CASSEADRNTEAFF
D: -; size: once; V: TRBV9; J: TRBJ2-7; length: 14; DNA: TGTGCCAGCAGCGTAGAGGTAGATCCCTACGAGCAGTACTTC; CDR3: CASSVEVDPYEQYF
D: -; size: -; V: TRBV3-1/TRBV3-2; J: TRBJ2-2; length: 13; DNA: TGTGCCAGCAGCCAGTCGGTCTCCGGGGAGCTGTTTTTT; CDR3: CASSQSVSGELFF
D: -; size: -; V: TRBV4-1; J: TRBJ1-4; length: 13; DNA: TGCGCCAGCAGCAGAGGGGGAAGTGAAAAACTGTTTTTT; CDR3: CASSRGGSEKLFF
D: TRBD2; size: -; V: TRBV7-2; J: TRBJ2-7; length: 15; DNA: TGTGCCAGCAGCTTAGGACTAGCTGTATCCTACGAGCAGTACTTC; CDR3: CASSLGLAVSYEQYF
D: TRBD1; size: -; V: TRBV28; J: TRBJ1-2; length: 15; DNA: TGTGCCAGCAGAGAAGACGGACAGGGCGGCTATGGCTACACCTTC; CDR3: CASREDGQGGYGYTF
D: TRBD1; size: -; V: TRBV5-4; J: TRBJ1-6; length: 16; DNA: TGTGCCAGCAGCTCCAGGCGACAGGGAGGACATTCACCCCTCCACTTT; CDR3: CASSSRRQGGHSPLHF
D: TRBD2; size: -; V: TRBV27; J: TRBJ2-1; length: 16; DNA: TGTGCCAGCAGTCCCCTTTCTAGCGGGGGGGGGACTGAGCAGTTCTTC; CDR3: CASSPLSSGGGTEQFF
D: -; size: -; V: TRBV5-1; J: TRBJ2-3; length: 13; DNA: TGCGCCAGCAGCCTCGGTCGTGGTGATACGCAGTATTTT; CDR3: CASSLGRGDTQYF
D: -; size: -; V: TRBV29-1; J: TRBJ1-6; length: 12; DNA: TGCAGCGTTCGGGAGGGGAATTCACCCCTCCACTTT; CDR3: CSVREGNSPLHF
D: -; size: -; V: TRBV2; J: TRBJ1-1; length: 12; DNA: -; CDR3: CASSTSGTEAFF
D: TRBD1; size: -; V: TRBV25-1; J: TRBJ1-1; length: 15; DNA: TGTGCCAGCAGTCTAGAAATCCGGGACAGTGGTGAAGCTTTCTTT; CDR3: CASSLEIRDSGEAFF
D: -; size: -; V: TRBV10-3; J: TRBJ1-1; length: 13; DNA: TGTGCCATCAGTCCAGGGGATCGCACTGAAGCTTTCTTT; CDR3: CAISPGDRTEAFF
D: -; size: -; V: TRBV7-8; J: TRBJ1-5; length: 13; DNA: TGTGCCAGCAGCTTAGACCCCCTCCAGCCCCAGCATTTT; CDR3: CASSLDPLQPQHF
D: -; size: -; V: TRBV4-3; J: TRBJ2-7; length: 13; DNA: TGCGCCAGCAGCCAGATACAGGGTGGCGAGCAGTACTTC; CDR3: CASSQIQGGEQYF
D: TRBD2; size: -; V: TRBV7-2; J: TRBJ2-3; length: 15; DNA: TGTGCCAGCTATGGGAGCGGGAAAACTTTAGATACGCAGTATTTT; CDR3: CASYGSGKTLDTQYF
D: TRBD1; size: -; V: TRBV19; J: TRBJ1-6; length: 14; DNA: TGTGCCAGTAGCCCTGGGACAGGGACTTCACCCCTCCACTTT; CDR3: CASSPGTGTSPLHF
D: -; size: -; V: TRBV28; J: TRBJ2-2; length: 17; DNA: TGTGCCAGCAGTCCACCCTCGGGGGTTAGAAACACCGGGGAGCTGTTTTTT; CDR3: CASSPPSGVRNTGELFF